These T cell receptor beta chains were read from a single sample in a study of T cells in Graves' hyperthyroidism and ophthalmopathy. Each CDR3 protein is one row after TCRdb ran MiXCR on the multiplex PCR reads. The table records some 600,000 distinct CDR3 sequences, more than 11% of them present only once. The material sequenced was blood. These receptors were taken from a woman between 25 and 40 years old with Graves' hyperthyroidism that later progressed to Graves' ophthalmopathy. The CDR3 runs from the conserved cysteine through the conserved F or W. The size entry is marked missing in some rows and otherwise reads once, few, many or a size class.

clone_size,v_call,j_call,cdr3_aa
once,TRBV5-6,TRBJ2-2,CASSRPGQGNTGELFF
few,TRBV20-1,TRBJ2-1,CSASGSGNEQFF
-,TRBV5-1,TRBJ1-3,CSSSETGLVSGNTIYF
many,TRBV2,TRBJ1-2,CASSELRGSYGYTF
many,TRBV2,TRBJ1-5,CASSDDGESPQHF
few,TRBV6-1,TRBJ2-1,CASSWASGIWGQFF
few,TRBV7-9,TRBJ1-6,CASRAQEGNSPLHF
-,TRBV7-2,TRBJ2-6,CASSPLLGGGGANVLTF
-,TRBV19,TRBJ2-1,CASSMIAANEQFF
-,TRBV6-1,TRBJ1-5,CASSDTRFTNQPQHF
many,TRBV28,TRBJ2-2,CASSYADRDGELFF
many,TRBV20-1,TRBJ1-3,CSARWEGGNTIYF
few,TRBV19,TRBJ2-7,CASGVSYEQYF
many,TRBV20-1,TRBJ1-1,CSAGRTGSTEAFF
many,TRBV7-2,TRBJ2-7,CASSLSHGGAYEQYF
many,TRBV20-1,TRBJ2-2,CSAKDRPTGELFF
few,TRBV18,TRBJ2-1,CASSPLAGVSNEQFF
many,TRBV24-1,TRBJ1-1,CATSPGGWSTEAFF
few,TRBV7-9,TRBJ2-2,CASSFETDPRPGELFF
-,TRBV6-1,TRBJ1-3,CASSPVSGNTIYF
many,TRBV27,TRBJ1-1,CASSLRQEPLKPEAFF
-,TRBV7-2,TRBJ2-5,CAGSLAPSGLQETQYF
many,TRBV27,TRBJ1-1,CASSLGTVNTEAFF
many,TRBV15,TRBJ2-4,CATSRDRRFRINIQYF
-,TRBV20-1,TRBJ2-7,CSARDTSGRVYEQYF
many,TRBV4-3,TRBJ1-1,CASSQVRGTEAFF
many,TRBV3-1,TRBJ2-2,CASSQDVTTWLFF
many,TRBV7-3,TRBJ2-3,CASSAQSGESDTQYF
many,TRBV28,TRBJ2-1,CASSLGLAGPHSYNEQFF
many,TRBV28,TRBJ1-2,CASSSRNYGYTF
-,TRBV7-9,TRBJ2-7,CASSRAGEYEQYF